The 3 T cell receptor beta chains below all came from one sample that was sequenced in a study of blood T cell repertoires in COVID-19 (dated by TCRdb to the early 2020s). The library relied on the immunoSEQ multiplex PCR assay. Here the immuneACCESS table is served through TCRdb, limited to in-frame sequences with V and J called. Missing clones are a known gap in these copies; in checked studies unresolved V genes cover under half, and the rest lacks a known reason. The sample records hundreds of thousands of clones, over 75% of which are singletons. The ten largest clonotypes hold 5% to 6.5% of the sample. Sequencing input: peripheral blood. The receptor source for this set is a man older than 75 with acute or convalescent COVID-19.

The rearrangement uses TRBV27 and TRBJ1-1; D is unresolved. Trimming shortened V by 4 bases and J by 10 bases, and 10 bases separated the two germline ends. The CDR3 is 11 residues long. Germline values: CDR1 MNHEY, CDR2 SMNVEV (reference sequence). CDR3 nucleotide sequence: TGTGCCAGCAGTTATGAACACCTAGCTTTCTTT. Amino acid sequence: CASSYEHLAFF.

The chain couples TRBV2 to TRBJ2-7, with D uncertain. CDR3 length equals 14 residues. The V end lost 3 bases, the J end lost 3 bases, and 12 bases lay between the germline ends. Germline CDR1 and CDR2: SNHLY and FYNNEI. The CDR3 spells CASSDSSRFYEQYV. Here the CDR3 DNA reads TGTGCCAGCAGTGATTCGTCCAGATTCTACGAGCAGTACGTC.

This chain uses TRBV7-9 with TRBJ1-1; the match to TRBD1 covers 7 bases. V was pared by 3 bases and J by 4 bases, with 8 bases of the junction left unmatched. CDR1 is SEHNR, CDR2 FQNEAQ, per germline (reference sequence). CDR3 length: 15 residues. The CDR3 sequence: CASSLQGVGSTEAFF. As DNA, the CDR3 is TGTGCCAGCAGCTTGCAGGGGGTGGGTAGCACTGAAGCTTTCTTT.